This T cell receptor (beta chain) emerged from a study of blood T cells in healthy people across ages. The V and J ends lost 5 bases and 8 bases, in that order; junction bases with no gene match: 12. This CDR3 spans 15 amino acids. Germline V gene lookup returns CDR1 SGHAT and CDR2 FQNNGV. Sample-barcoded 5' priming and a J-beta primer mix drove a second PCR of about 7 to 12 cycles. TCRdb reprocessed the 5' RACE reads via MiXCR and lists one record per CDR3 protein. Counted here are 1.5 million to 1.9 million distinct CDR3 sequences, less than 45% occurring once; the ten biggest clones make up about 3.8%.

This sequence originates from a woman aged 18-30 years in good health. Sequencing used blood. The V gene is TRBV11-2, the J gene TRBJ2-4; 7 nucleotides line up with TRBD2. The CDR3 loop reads CASSPLYAAGDIQYF. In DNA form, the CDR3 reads TGTGCCAGCAGCCCCCTCTACGCGGCGGGGGACATTCAGTACTTC.